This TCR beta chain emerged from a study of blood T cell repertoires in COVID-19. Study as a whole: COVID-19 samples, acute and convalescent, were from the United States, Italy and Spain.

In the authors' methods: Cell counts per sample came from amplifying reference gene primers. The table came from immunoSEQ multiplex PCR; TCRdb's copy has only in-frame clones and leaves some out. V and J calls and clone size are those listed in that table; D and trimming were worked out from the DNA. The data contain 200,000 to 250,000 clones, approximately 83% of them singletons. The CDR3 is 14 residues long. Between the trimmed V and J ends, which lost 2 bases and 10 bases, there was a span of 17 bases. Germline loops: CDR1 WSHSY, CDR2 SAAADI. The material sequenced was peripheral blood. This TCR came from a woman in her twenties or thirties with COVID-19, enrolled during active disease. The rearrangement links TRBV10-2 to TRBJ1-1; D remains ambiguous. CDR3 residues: CASSETGRTRGAFF. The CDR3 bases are TGCGCCAGCAGTGAGACGGGAAGGACCCGGGGAGCTTTCTTT.